This record looks at one TCR beta chain sequence and its context. This specimen comes from a study of blood T cell repertoires in COVID-19. The table came from immunoSEQ multiplex PCR; TCRdb's copy has only in-frame clones and leaves some out. The sample shows nearly 100,000 clones, 86% of them seen only once. This CDR3 comprises 13 residues. Trimming pared 5 bases from V and 6 bases from J, leaving 13 bases between. CDR1 and CDR2 from the germline V gene are MNHEY and SVGAGI. Source material: peripheral blood. The V and J genes are TRBV6-5 and TRBJ1-1, with D possibly TRBD1 on 6 matching bases. The receptor was derived from a man older than 75 with acute or convalescent COVID-19. CDR3 nucleotide sequence: TGTGCCAGCAGTAAGGGGGGGGGTTCTGAAGCTTTCTTT. Translation gives CASSKGGGSEAFF.